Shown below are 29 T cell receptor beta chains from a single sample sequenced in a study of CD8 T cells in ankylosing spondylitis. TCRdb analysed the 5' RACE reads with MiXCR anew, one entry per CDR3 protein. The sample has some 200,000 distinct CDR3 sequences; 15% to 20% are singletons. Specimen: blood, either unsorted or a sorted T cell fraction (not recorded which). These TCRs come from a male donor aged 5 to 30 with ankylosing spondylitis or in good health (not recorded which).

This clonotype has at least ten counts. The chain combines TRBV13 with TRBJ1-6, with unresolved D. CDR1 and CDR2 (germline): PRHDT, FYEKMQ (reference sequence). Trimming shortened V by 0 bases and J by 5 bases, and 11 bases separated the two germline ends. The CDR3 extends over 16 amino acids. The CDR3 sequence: CASSLGPTSNNSPLHF. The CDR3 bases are TGTGCCAGCAGCTTAGGCCCAACCAGCAATAATTCACCCCTCCACTTT.

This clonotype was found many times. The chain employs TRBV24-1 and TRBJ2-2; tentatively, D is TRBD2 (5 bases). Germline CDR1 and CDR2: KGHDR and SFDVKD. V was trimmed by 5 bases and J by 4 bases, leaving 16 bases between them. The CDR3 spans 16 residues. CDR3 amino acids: CATSGPEDQATGELFF. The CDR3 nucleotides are TGTGCCACCAGTGGACCGGAGGACCAGGCCACCGGGGAGCTGTTTTTT.

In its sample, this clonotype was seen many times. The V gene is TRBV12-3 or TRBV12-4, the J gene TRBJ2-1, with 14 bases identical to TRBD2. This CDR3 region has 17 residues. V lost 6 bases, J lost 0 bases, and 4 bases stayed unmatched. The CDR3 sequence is CASRRGTSGSSYNEQFF. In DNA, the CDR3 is TGTGCCAGCAGGAGAGGGACTAGCGGGAGCTCCTACAATGAGCAGTTCTTC.

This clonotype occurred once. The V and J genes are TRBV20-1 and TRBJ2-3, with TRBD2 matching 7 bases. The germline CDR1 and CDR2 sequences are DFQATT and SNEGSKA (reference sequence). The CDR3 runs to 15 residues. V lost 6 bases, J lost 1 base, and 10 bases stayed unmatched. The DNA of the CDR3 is TGCAGTGCCGAAGTAACTAGCGCAGGCACAGATACGCAGTATTTT. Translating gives CSAEVTSAGTDTQYF.

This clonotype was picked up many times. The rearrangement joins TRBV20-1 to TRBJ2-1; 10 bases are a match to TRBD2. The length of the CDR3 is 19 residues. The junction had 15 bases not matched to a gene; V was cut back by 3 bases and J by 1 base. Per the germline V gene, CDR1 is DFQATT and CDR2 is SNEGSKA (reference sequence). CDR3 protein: CSASPTISLAGTSYNEQFF. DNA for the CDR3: TGCAGTGCTAGCCCCACGATATCACTAGCGGGAACGTCCTACAATGAGCAGTTCTTC.

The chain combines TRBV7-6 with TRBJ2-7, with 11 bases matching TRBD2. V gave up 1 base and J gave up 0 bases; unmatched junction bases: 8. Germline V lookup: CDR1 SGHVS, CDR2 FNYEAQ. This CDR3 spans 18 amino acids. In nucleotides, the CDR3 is TGTGCCAGCAGCTTAGGGCTAGCGGGAGGACCGAGCTCCTACGAGCAGTACTTC. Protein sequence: CASSLGLAGGPSSYEQYF. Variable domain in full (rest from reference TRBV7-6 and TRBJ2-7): GAGVSQSPRYKVTKRGQDVALRCDPISGHVSLYWYRQALGQGPEFLTYFNYEAQQDKSGLPNDRFSAERPEGSISTLTIQRTEQRDSAMYRCASSLGLAGGPSSYEQYFGPGTRLTVT.

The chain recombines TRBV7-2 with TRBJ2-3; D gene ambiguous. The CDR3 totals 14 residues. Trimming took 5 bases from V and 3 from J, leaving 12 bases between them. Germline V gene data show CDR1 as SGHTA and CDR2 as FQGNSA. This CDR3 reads CASSAVSRTDTQYF. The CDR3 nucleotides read TGTGCCAGCAGCGCAGTATCTAGAACAGATACGCAGTATTTT.

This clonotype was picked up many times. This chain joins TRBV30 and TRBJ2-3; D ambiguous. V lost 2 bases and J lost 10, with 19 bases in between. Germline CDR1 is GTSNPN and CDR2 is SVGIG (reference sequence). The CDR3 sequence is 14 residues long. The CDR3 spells CAWSRMPAVVAQYF. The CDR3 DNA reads TGTGCCTGGAGTCGGATGCCCGCTGTCGTGGCGCAGTATTTT.

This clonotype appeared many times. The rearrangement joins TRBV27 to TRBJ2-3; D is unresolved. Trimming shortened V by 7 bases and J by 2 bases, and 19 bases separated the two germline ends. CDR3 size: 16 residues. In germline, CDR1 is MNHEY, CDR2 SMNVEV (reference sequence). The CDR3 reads CASTGGGVAATDTQYF. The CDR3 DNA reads TGTGCCAGCACCGGCGGTGGGGTAGCAGCCACAGATACGCAGTATTTT.

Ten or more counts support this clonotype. CDR3 protein: CAWSVRSPLGAFF. CDR3 DNA sequence: TGTGCCTGGAGTGTACGGTCCCCCCTTGGGGCTTTCTTT. This sequence joins TRBV30 and TRBJ1-1, with unresolved D. The CDR3 extends over 13 amino acids. Trimming took off 0 bases at V and 11 bases at J, with 16 bases between the two ends. Germline-derived CDR1 and CDR2 are GTSNPN and SVGIG (reference sequence).

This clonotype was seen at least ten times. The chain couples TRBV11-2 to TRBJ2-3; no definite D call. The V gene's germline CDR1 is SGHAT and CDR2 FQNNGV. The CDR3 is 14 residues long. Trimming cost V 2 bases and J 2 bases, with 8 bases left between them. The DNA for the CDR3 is TGTGCCAGCAGCTTACACGGGCCCACAGATACGCAGTATTTT. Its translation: CASSLHGPTDTQYF. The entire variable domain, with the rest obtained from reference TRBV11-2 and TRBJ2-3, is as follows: EAGVAQSPRYKIIEKRQSVAFWCNPISGHATLYWYQQILGQGPKLLIQFQNNGVVDDSQLPKDRFSAERLKGVDSTLKIQPAKLEDSAVYLCASSLHGPTDTQYFGPGTRLTVL.

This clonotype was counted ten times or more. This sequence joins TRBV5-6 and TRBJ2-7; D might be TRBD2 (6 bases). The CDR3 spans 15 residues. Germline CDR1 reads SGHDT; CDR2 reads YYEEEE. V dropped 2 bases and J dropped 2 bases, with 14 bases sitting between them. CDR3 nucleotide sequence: TGTGCCAGCAGCTTTTGGCGGGATCCCACCTACGAGCAGTACTTC. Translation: CASSFWRDPTYEQYF.

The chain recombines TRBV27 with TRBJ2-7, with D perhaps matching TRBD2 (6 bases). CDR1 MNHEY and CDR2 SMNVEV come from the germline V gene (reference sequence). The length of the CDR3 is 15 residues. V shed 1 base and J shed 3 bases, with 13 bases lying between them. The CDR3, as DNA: TGTGCCAGCAGTTTATTCGGGGGAGTCGGCTACGAGCAGTACTTC. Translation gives CASSLFGGVGYEQYF.

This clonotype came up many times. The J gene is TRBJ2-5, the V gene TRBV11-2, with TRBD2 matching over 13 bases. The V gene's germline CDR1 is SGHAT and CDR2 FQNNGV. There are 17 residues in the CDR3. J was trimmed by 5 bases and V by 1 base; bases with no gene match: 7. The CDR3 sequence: CASSLALAGGPVETQYF. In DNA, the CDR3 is TGTGCCAGCAGCTTAGCACTAGCGGGAGGGCCAGTGGAGACCCAGTACTTC.

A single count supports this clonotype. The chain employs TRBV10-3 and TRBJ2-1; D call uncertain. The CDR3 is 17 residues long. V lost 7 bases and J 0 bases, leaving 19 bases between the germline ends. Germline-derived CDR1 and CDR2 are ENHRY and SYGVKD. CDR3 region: CAITPSRADSSYNEQFF. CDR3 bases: TGTGCCATCACCCCATCCCGGGCGGATAGCTCCTACAATGAGCAGTTCTTC.

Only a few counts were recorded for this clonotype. This CDR3 is CASTTGNEQFF. DNA for the CDR3: TGCGCCAGCACCACCGGGAATGAGCAGTTCTTC. The rearrangement links TRBV10-2 to TRBJ2-1; D not certain. This CDR3 spans 11 amino acids. Deletions cut 7 bases from V and 7 bases from J, with 8 bases between. Germline V gene sequence: CDR1 WSHSY, CDR2 SAAADI.

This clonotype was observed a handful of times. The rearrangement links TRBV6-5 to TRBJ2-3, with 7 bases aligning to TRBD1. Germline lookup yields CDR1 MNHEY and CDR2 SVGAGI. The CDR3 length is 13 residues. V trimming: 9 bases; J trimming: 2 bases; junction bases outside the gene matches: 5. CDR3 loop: CASRDSLTDTQYF. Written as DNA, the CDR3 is TGTGCCAGTAGGGACAGCCTCACAGATACGCAGTATTTT.

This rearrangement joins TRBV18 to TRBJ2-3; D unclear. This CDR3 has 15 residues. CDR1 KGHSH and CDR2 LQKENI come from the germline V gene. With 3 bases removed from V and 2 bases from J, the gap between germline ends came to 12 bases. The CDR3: CASSPSGRITDTQYF. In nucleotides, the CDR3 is TGTGCCAGCTCACCTTCCGGACGGATCACAGATACGCAGTATTTT.

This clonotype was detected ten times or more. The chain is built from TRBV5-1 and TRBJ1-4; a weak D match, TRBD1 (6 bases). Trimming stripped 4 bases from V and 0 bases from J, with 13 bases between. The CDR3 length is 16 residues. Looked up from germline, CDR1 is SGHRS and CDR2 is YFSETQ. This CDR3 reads CASSPGQLSTNEKLFF. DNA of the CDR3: TGCGCCAGCAGCCCCGGACAGCTCTCAACTAATGAAAAACTGTTTTTT.

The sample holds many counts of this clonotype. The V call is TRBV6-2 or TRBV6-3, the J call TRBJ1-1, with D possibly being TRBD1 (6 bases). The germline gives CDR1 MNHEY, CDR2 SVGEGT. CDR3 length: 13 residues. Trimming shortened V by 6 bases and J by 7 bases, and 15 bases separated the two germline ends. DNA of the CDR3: TGTGCCAGCAGCCGCCTCGAGACAGGTGAAGCTTTCTTT. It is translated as CASSRLETGEAFF.

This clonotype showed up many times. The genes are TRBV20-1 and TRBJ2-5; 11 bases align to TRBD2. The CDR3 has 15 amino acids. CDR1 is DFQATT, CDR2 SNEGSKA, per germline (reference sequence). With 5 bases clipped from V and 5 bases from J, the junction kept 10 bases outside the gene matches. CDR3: CSARALAGGQETQYF. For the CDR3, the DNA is TGCAGTGCTCGGGCCCTAGCGGGAGGACAGGAGACCCAGTACTTC.

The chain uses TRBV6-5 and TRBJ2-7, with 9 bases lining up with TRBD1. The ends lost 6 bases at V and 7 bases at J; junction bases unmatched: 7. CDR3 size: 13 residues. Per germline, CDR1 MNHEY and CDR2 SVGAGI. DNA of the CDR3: TGTGCCAGCAGGGGGACAGGGTCGGGGGAGCAGTACTTC. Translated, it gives CASRGTGSGEQYF.

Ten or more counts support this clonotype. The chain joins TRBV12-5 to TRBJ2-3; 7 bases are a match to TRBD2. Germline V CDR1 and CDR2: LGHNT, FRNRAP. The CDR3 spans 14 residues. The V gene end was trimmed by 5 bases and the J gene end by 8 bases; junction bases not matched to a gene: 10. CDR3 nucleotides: TGTGCTAGTGGTCGGGGAGGGACCCCCGGTACGCAGTATTTT. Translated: CASGRGGTPGTQYF. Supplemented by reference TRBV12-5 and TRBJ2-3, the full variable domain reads DARVTQTPRHKVTEMGQEVTMRCQPILGHNTVFWYRQTMMQGLELLAYFRNRAPLDDSGMPKDRFSAEMPDATLATLKIQPSEPRDSAVYFCASGRGGTPGTQYFGPGTRLTVL.

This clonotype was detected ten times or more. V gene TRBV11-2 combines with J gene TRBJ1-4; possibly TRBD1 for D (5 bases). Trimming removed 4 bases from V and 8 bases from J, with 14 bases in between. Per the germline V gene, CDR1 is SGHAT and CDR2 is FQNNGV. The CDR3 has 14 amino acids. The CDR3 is CASSSTTDLEKLFF. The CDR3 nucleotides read TGTGCCAGCAGCTCGACGACAGATTTAGAAAAACTGTTTTTT. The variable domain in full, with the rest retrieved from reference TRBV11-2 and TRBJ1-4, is EAGVAQSPRYKIIEKRQSVAFWCNPISGHATLYWYQQILGQGPKLLIQFQNNGVVDDSQLPKDRFSAERLKGVDSTLKIQPAKLEDSAVYLCASSSTTDLEKLFFGSGTQLSVL.

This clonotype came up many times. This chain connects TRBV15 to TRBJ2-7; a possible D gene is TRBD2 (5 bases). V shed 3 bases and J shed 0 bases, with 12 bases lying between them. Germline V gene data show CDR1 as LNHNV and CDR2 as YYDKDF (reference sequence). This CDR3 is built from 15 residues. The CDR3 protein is CATSSGRAYSYEQYF. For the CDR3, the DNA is TGTGCCACCAGCAGCGGGCGGGCCTACTCCTACGAGCAGTACTTC.

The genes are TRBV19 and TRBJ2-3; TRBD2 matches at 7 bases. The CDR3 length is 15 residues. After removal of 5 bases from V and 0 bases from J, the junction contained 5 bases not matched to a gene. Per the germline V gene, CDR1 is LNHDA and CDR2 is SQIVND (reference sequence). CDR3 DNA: TGTGCCAGTAGTCTTGGGACTATAAGCACAGATACGCAGTATTTT. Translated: CASSLGTISTDTQYF.

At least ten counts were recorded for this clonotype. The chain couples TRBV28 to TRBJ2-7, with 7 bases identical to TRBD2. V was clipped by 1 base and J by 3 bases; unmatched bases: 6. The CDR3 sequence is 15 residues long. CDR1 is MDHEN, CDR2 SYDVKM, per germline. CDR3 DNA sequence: TGTGCCAGCAGTTTATTATCGGGCGGGAGCTACGAGCAGTACTTC. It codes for CASSLLSGGSYEQYF.

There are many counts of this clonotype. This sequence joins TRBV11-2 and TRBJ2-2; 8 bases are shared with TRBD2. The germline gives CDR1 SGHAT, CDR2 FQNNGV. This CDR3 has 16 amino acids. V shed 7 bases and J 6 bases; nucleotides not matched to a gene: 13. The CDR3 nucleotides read TGTGCCAGCACCTCCATTCGGGGGGGAGGTTCCGGGGAGCTGTTTTTT. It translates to CASTSIRGGGSGELFF.

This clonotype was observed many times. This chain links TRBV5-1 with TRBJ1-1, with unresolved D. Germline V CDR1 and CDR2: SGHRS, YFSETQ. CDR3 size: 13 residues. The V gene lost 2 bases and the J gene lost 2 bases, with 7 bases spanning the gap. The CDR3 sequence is CASSFNDNTEAFF. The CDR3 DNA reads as TGCGCCAGCAGCTTCAACGACAACACTGAAGCTTTCTTT. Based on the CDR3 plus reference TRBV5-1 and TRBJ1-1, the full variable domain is KAGVTQTPRYLIKTRGQQVTLSCSPISGHRSVSWYQQTPGQGLQFLFEYFSETQRNKGNFPGRFSGRQFSNSRSEMNVSTLELGDSALYLCASSFNDNTEAFFGQGTRLTVV.